This TCR beta chain was profiled in a study of T cells in tuberculosis. Measured with immunoSEQ multiplex PCR; TCRdb has only the in-frame clones, and not every one. The data contain around 41,000 clones, around 94% of them singletons. The V end lost 4 bases, the J end lost 5 bases, and 14 bases lay between the germline ends. The CDR3 totals 14 residues. In germline, CDR1 is MDHEN, CDR2 SYDVKM. Broader study findings: Active tuberculosis cases were adults; controls were adolescents. GEM motif frequencies gave 60% to 70% accuracy; the GMM repertoire gave 80% to 90%.

A remark on this clone: Its antigen is undetermined.

The gene calls are TRBV28 and TRBJ2-5; possible D gene TRBD2, 6 bases. The sequence was collected from a donor between 10 and 35 years old with latent tuberculosis or without tuberculosis infection. Some clones in this sample may be carry-over from other donors' samples. What was sequenced was PBMCs. The CDR3 region has the DNA TGTGCCAGCAGTTCTATAGGGAGGTCCGAGACCCAGTACTTC. Amino acid sequence: CASSSIGRSETQYF. Looking up the rest from reference TRBV28 and TRBJ2-5 gives the full variable domain: DVKVTQSSRYLVKRTGEKVFLECVQDMDHENMFWYRQDPGLGLRLIYFSYDVKMKEKGDIPEGYSVSREKKERFSLILESASTNQTSMYLCASSSIGRSETQYFGPGTRLLVL.